Below are 30 T cell receptor beta chains sequenced from a single sample in a study of T cells in Graves' hyperthyroidism and ophthalmopathy. The CDR3 regions of TCR beta were amplified from RNA transcripts. HTBI primers drove first-round RT-PCR of the TCR CDR3. TCRdb re-analysed the multiplex PCR reads in MiXCR, keeping a single row per CDR3 protein. The sample includes a few hundred thousand distinct CDR3 sequences, approximately 16% of them seen just once. Input material: blood. Receptors were obtained from a woman aged 55 to 70 with Graves' ophthalmopathy.

This clonotype came up many times. V and J are TRBV20-1 and TRBJ2-3; 7 positions match TRBD2. This CDR3 has 14 residues. The V gene's germline CDR1 is DFQATT and CDR2 SNEGSKA (reference sequence). Germline trimming cut 3 bases from V and 0 bases from J; bases unmatched to any gene: 3. The CDR3 sequence is CSARGGVSTDTQYF. CDR3 bases: TGCAGTGCTAGGGGGGGGGTTAGCACAGATACGCAGTATTTT.

The sample holds a few counts of this clonotype. The chain is built from TRBV19 and TRBJ2-5; D perhaps matches TRBD1 (6 bases). Germline CDR1 reads LNHDA; CDR2 reads SQIVND (reference sequence). Trimming took off 5 bases at V and 1 base at J, with 14 bases between the two ends. The CDR3 runs 15 residues. In DNA, the CDR3 is TGTGCCAGTAGTCCCCACAGGGTGGGCCAAGAGACCCAGTACTTC. Protein product: CASSPHRVGQETQYF. Complete variable domain (other parts from reference TRBV19 and TRBJ2-5): DGGITQSPKYLFRKEGQNVTLSCEQNLNHDAMYWYRQDPGQGLRLIYYSQIVNDFQKGDIAEGYSVSREKKESFPLTVTSAQKNPTAFYLCASSPHRVGQETQYFGPGTRLLVL.

This clonotype is a singleton in its sample. A much larger clone lies one base from this, so it may be a read error. The chain joins TRBV3-1 to TRBJ2-3; D unclear. V was shortened by 0 bases and J by 4 bases, with 11 bases between the two germline ends. This CDR3 has 15 amino acids. The germline CDR1 and CDR2 sequences are LGHDT and YNNKEL (reference sequence). The CDR3 protein is CASSQEALDPDTQYF. The CDR3 nucleotides are TGTGCCAGCAGCCAAGAGGCCCTCGACCCAGATACGCAGTATTTT.

The sample holds many counts of this clonotype. The chain links TRBV6-2 or TRBV6-3 to TRBJ2-7, with TRBD2 matching 15 bases. The ends lost 8 bases at V and 3 bases at J; junction bases unmatched: 17. CDR1 and CDR2 (germline): MNHEY, SVGEGT. CDR3 length: 19 amino acids. The CDR3 DNA sequence: TGTGCCAGCCGGACTAGCGGGAGGGCCCTCTTCCTCCAGGGCTACGAGCAGTACTTC. Its translation is CASRTSGRALFLQGYEQYF.

This clonotype was seen many times. This sequence joins TRBV30 and TRBJ1-5; 10 bases are shared with TRBD1. Trimming took 4 bases from V and 2 from J; bases not matched to a gene: 8. The germline gives CDR1 GTSNPN, CDR2 SVGIG (reference sequence). The CDR3 is 16 amino acids. As DNA, the CDR3 is TGTGCCTGGAATCCCGGGACAGGGGATGGCAATCAGCCCCAGCATTTT. Translating it yields CAWNPGTGDGNQPQHF.

This clonotype was seen a few times. This chain connects TRBV28 to TRBJ1-5; 9 nucleotides agree with TRBD1. Germline V gives CDR1 MDHEN, CDR2 SYDVKM. Trimming removed 6 bases from V and 2 bases from J; junction bases left unmatched: 8. CDR3 length equals 16 residues. CDR3 sequence reads: CASRSQGAGGNQPQHF. Written as DNA, the CDR3 is TGTGCCAGCAGGTCACAGGGGGCGGGAGGCAATCAGCCCCAGCATTTT. The entire variable domain, with the rest obtained from reference TRBV28 and TRBJ1-5, is as follows: DVKVTQSSRYLVKRTGEKVFLECVQDMDHENMFWYRQDPGLGLRLIYFSYDVKMKEKGDIPEGYSVSREKKERFSLILESASTNQTSMYLCASRSQGAGGNQPQHFGDGTRLSIL.

This clonotype was counted many times. The chain joins TRBV20-1 to TRBJ2-3; 10 nucleotides agree with TRBD2. Germline V gene data show CDR1 as DFQATT and CDR2 as SNEGSKA (reference sequence). CDR3 size: 14 residues. V trimming: 4 bases; J trimming: 3 bases; junction bases outside the gene matches: 4. CDR3 amino acids: CSAKLAGRTDTQYF. CDR3 DNA: TGCAGTGCTAAACTAGCGGGAAGGACAGATACGCAGTATTTT.

This clonotype occurred a few times. The chain couples TRBV7-3 to TRBJ1-2, with D possibly matching TRBD1 (6 bases). Trimming took 3 bases from V and 6 from J, leaving 11 bases between them. The CDR3 totals 13 residues. Looked up from germline, CDR1 is SGHTA and CDR2 is FQGTGA. The DNA of the CDR3 is TGTGCCAGCAGCTTTGGGGGGGGCGATGGCTACACCTTC. It yields the protein CASSFGGGDGYTF. Full variable domain (outside the CDR3, taken from reference TRBV7-3 and TRBJ1-2): GAGVSQTPSNKVTEKGKYVELRCDPISGHTALYWYRQSLGQGPEFLIYFQGTGAADDSGLPNDRFFAVRPEGSVSTLKIQRTERGDSAVYLCASSFGGGDGYTFGSGTRLTVV.

The chain recombines TRBV6-1 with TRBJ2-7; possible D gene TRBD1, 6 bases. Germline lookup yields CDR1 MNHNS and CDR2 SASEGT. Trimming took off 6 bases at V and 7 bases at J, with 19 bases between the two ends. The length of the CDR3 is 14 residues. The CDR3 nucleotides read TGTGCCAGCAGCACCCAGACAGGTGCCAGGGAGCAGTACTTC. Translation: CASSTQTGAREQYF.

Ten or more counts support this clonotype. The V call is TRBV24-1, the J call TRBJ2-1, with 10 nucleotides matching TRBD2. The CDR3 contains 19 residues. With V trimmed by 4 bases and J by 0 bases, 11 bases remained unmatched. Germline V gene data show CDR1 as KGHDR and CDR2 as SFDVKD. The CDR3 sequence is CATSDPSTSGKSSYNEQFF. The DNA for the CDR3 is TGTGCCACCAGTGACCCCTCCACTAGCGGGAAGAGCTCCTACAATGAGCAGTTCTTC.

This clonotype has ten or more counts. The chain uses TRBV12-5 and TRBJ2-3; 9 nucleotides match TRBD1. The CDR3 contains 16 residues. Germline-derived CDR1 and CDR2 are LGHNT and FRNRAP. The V and J ends lost 0 bases and 3 bases, in that order; junction bases with no gene match: 4. The CDR3 DNA is TGTGCTAGTGGTTTGGTACCCGGACAGGGGACAGATACGCAGTATTTT. It specifies CASGLVPGQGTDTQYF. The whole variable domain, filled in from reference TRBV12-5 and TRBJ2-3, reads DARVTQTPRHKVTEMGQEVTMRCQPILGHNTVFWYRQTMMQGLELLAYFRNRAPLDDSGMPKDRFSAEMPDATLATLKIQPSEPRDSAVYFCASGLVPGQGTDTQYFGPGTRLTVL.

This clonotype came up many times. The chain combines TRBV15 with TRBJ2-2; D is tentatively TRBD1 or TRBD2 (5 bases each). The CDR3 has 14 amino acids. Germline V gene data show CDR1 as LNHNV and CDR2 as YYDKDF (reference sequence). Trimming shortened V by 1 base and J by 7 bases, and 10 bases separated the two germline ends. The CDR3 sequence is CATSRGDPGGELFF. The CDR3 DNA reads as TGTGCCACCAGCAGAGGGGACCCCGGCGGGGAGCTGTTTTTT.

V is TRBV20-1 and J is TRBJ1-4; D is perhaps TRBD1 (6 bases). The V gene's germline CDR1 is DFQATT and CDR2 SNEGSKA (reference sequence). The CDR3 totals 13 residues. The DNA for the CDR3 is TGCAGGGCCCTAGGGGGAACTAATGAAAAACTGTTTTTT. Encoded protein: CRALGGTNEKLFF.

This rearrangement joins TRBV4-1 to TRBJ2-3; D ambiguous. CDR1 and CDR2 from the germline V gene are MGHRA and YSYEKL. Trimming took 1 base from V and 8 from J, leaving 16 bases between them. CDR3 length equals 15 residues. CDR3 in DNA: TGCGCCAGCAGCCAAGCCACACCTCGTGTCGGTACGCAGTATTTT. Translating it yields CASSQATPRVGTQYF.

This clonotype was picked up many times. The chain couples TRBV27 to TRBJ1-2; 7 bases map to TRBD1. There are 13 residues in the CDR3. Unmatched junction bases numbered 5, after V lost 6 bases and J lost 4 bases. Germline V gene sequence: CDR1 MNHEY, CDR2 SMNVEV (reference sequence). As DNA, the CDR3 is TGTGCCAGCAGCCTACGGGACAGCTATGGCTACACCTTC. As protein: CASSLRDSYGYTF.

This clonotype showed up just a few times. The chain carries TRBV12-3 or TRBV12-4 and TRBJ2-1, with 7 bases lining up with TRBD2. Trimming took 7 bases from V and 12 from J; bases not matched to a gene: 12. The CDR3 extends over 13 amino acids. The CDR3 is CASTSLSGDVQFF. The CDR3 DNA reads as TGTGCCAGCACCTCTCTAAGCGGGGACGTGCAGTTCTTC.

The chain joins TRBV19 to TRBJ2-5; TRBD2 agrees at 7 bases. Trimming cost V 3 bases and J 5 bases; bases outside gene matches: 9. CDR1 and CDR2 (germline): LNHDA, SQIVND (reference sequence). The CDR3 contains 15 residues. The CDR3 DNA sequence: TGTGCCAGTAGTATGTTGGCGGGAGTGCAGGAGACCCAGTACTTC. Amino acids: CASSMLAGVQETQYF.

The J gene is TRBJ1-1, the V gene TRBV28, with a weak D call TRBD1 (5 bases). The germline V and J ends were trimmed by 7 bases and 4 bases, with 7 bases remaining between them. Per germline, CDR1 MDHEN and CDR2 SYDVKM. The CDR3 extends over 11 amino acids. CDR3 sequence reads: CASTGATEAFF. CDR3 coding DNA: TGTGCCAGCACTGGGGCCACTGAAGCTTTCTTT. Combining the CDR3 with reference TRBV28 and TRBJ1-1 gives the whole variable domain DVKVTQSSRYLVKRTGEKVFLECVQDMDHENMFWYRQDPGLGLRLIYFSYDVKMKEKGDIPEGYSVSREKKERFSLILESASTNQTSMYLCASTGATEAFFGQGTRLTVV.

This clonotype appeared a single time. Since a much larger clone is just one base distant, this may be a read error. The V and J genes are TRBV27 and TRBJ2-5, with 7 bases identical to TRBD2. The CDR3 covers 14 residues. V was pared by 5 bases and J by 4 bases, with 7 bases of the junction left unmatched. Germline-derived CDR1 and CDR2 are MNHEY and SMNVEV (reference sequence). The chain's CDR3 is CASSQTGEGETQYF. The CDR3 DNA follows: TGTGCCAGCAGTCAGACGGGGGAGGGAGAGACCCAGTACTTC.

The V gene is TRBV5-1, the J gene TRBJ1-1; maybe TRBD1 (6 bases). Germline V lookup: CDR1 SGHRS, CDR2 YFSETQ. V was pared by 4 bases and J by 0 bases, with 16 bases between. The CDR3 sequence is 16 residues long. The CDR3 loop reads CASSPVGGRVNTEAFF. The CDR3 coding sequence is TGCGCCAGCAGCCCGGTGGGGGGCCGGGTGAACACTGAAGCTTTCTTT.

At least ten counts were recorded for this clonotype. The chain employs TRBV5-1 and TRBJ2-7, with TRBD1 as a possible D gene (5 bases). This CDR3 has 11 amino acids. The V and J ends lost 5 bases and 3 bases respectively, with 6 bases between them. CDR1 and CDR2 (germline): SGHRS, YFSETQ. CDR3 loop: CASRDNYEQYF. CDR3 nucleotide sequence: TGCGCCAGCAGGGACAACTACGAGCAGTACTTC.

This clonotype was found many times. The chain joins TRBV7-8 to TRBJ1-5; weak D call: TRBD1 (5 bases). Trimming removed 5 bases at V and 1 base at J, with 12 bases between. The CDR3 sequence is 15 residues long. The germline gives CDR1 SGHVS, CDR2 FQNEAQ. The CDR3 DNA sequence: TGTGCCAGCAGCCCCCGGAGGGGAAGCAATCAGCCCCAGCATTTT. Amino acid sequence: CASSPRRGSNQPQHF. The full variable domain, rest sourced from reference TRBV7-8 and TRBJ1-5, is GAGVSQSPRYKVAKRGQDVALRCDPISGHVSLFWYQQALGQGPEFLTYFQNEAQLDKSGLPSDRFFAERPEGSVSTLKIQRTQQEDSAVYLCASSPRRGSNQPQHFGDGTRLSIL.

This rearrangement joins TRBV13 to TRBJ2-7, with unresolved D. Germline V gene sequence: CDR1 PRHDT, CDR2 FYEKMQ (reference sequence). Trimming stripped 4 bases from V and 3 bases from J, with 7 bases between. This CDR3 has 12 amino acids. In DNA form, the CDR3 reads TGTGCCAGCAGCTCCGGAGACTACGAGCAGTACTTC. This sequence encodes CASSSGDYEQYF.

A word on this clonotype: A single base separates this from a much larger clone, so it may be a read error. The chain links TRBV9 to TRBJ2-7; 11 bases fit TRBD1. Germline CDR1 reads SGDLS; CDR2 reads YYNGEE. CDR3 length equals 13 residues. Trimming took 3 bases from V and 6 from J; bases not matched to a gene: 2. CDR3 sequence: CASSEGQGGEQYF. CDR3 sequence (DNA): TGTGCCAGCAGCGAGGGACAGGGGGGCGAGCAGTACTTC.

In its sample, this clonotype was seen many times. The rearrangement joins TRBV5-1 to TRBJ1-2; a weak D match, TRBD1 (6 bases). V was pared by 5 bases and J by 0 bases, with 17 bases between. Germline lookup yields CDR1 SGHRS and CDR2 YFSETQ. This CDR3 has 16 amino acids. The CDR3 reads CASSLAPPGANYGYTF. The CDR3 DNA reads TGCGCCAGCAGTCTTGCACCACCAGGGGCTAACTATGGCTACACCTTC.

This clonotype was detected only a few times. This chain connects TRBV19 to TRBJ2-3; no reliable D call. CDR1 and CDR2 from the germline V gene are LNHDA and SQIVND (reference sequence). The V gene lost 5 bases and the J gene lost 1 base, with 13 bases spanning the gap. The CDR3 sequence is 15 residues long. For the CDR3, the DNA is TGTGCCAGTAGTCTCTCGATGATTGGCACAGATACGCAGTATTTT. Protein: CASSLSMIGTDTQYF.

Ten or more counts support this clonotype. The J gene is TRBJ2-2, the V gene TRBV3-1; D perhaps matches TRBD2 (6 bases). Germline V gene data show CDR1 as LGHDT and CDR2 as YNNKEL (reference sequence). The CDR3 sequence is 15 residues long. The V and J ends lost 1 base and 3 bases respectively, with 9 bases between them. The CDR3 DNA reads as TGTGCCAGCAGCCAAGGTAGCGGTTACACCGGGGAGCTGTTTTTT. It is translated as CASSQGSGYTGELFF.

This sequence joins TRBV4-1 and TRBJ2-6; D is undetermined. Germline lookup yields CDR1 MGHRA and CDR2 YSYEKL. There are 16 residues in the CDR3. V was pared by 1 base and J by 0 bases, with 7 bases between. As DNA, the CDR3 is TGCGCCAGCAGCCAAGGACGTGCCTCTGGGGCCAACGTCCTGACTTTC. Translating it yields CASSQGRASGANVLTF.

The rearrangement joins TRBV5-5 to TRBJ1-1; no reliable D call. V lost 2 bases and J lost 1, with 9 bases in between. There are 14 residues in the CDR3. Germline CDR1 is SGHKS and CDR2 is YYEKEE (reference sequence). The CDR3 DNA reads as TGTGCCAGCAGCTTTTCGTCGGCGAACACTGAAGCTTTCTTT. It codes for CASSFSSANTEAFF.

Ten or more counts support this clonotype. The chain employs TRBV18 and TRBJ1-1, with a tentative D call TRBD1 (6 bases). V was trimmed by 6 bases and J by 1 base, leaving 15 bases between them. The CDR3 spans 15 residues. Germline loops: CDR1 KGHSH, CDR2 LQKENI. The CDR3 nucleotides read TGTGCCAGCTCGGGGGGGCCCCTGGGGAACACTGAAGCTTTCTTT. Its protein is CASSGGPLGNTEAFF.